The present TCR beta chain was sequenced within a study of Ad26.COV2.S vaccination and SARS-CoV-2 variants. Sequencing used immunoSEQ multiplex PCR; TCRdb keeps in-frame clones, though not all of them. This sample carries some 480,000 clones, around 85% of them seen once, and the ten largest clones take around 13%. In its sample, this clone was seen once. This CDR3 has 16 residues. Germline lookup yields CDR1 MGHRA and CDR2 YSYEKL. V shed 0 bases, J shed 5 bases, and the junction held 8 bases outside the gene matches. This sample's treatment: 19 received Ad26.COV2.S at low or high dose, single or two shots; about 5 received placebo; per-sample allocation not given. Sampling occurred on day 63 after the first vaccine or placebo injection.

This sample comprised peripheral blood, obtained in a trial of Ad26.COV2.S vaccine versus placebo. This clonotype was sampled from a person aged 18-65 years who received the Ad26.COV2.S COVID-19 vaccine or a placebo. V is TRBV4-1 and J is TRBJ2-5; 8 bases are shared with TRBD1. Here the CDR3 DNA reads TGCGCCAGCAGCCAAGACGGGGCCGGACAGGGCGAGACCCAGTACTTC. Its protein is CASSQDGAGQGETQYF.